The clone carrying this T cell receptor beta chain was counted many times. The antigen remains unidentified. The data belong to a study of early T cells in non-severe SARS-CoV-2 infection. About the study: Whole-blood bulk RNA, unsorted, was sequenced, and chains were unpaired.

The CDR3 has 15 residues. Germline CDR1 reads DFQATT; CDR2 reads SNEGSKA (reference sequence). Losses at the gene ends were 3 bases for V and 5 bases for J; bases not matched to a gene: 11. Overall study findings and caveats: Matching against VDJdb likely underestimated virus-specific expansions, favoring anti-spike CD8.

Unique molecular identifiers tagged individual cDNA molecules. TCRdb independently ran MiXCR on the 5' RACE reads; one entry per CDR3 protein. The sample holds approximately 69,000 distinct CDR3 sequences, 12% seen once. The chain is built from TRBV20-1 and TRBJ2-5; 8 nucleotides match TRBD2. This TCR came from an adult who was a healthcare worker with PCR-confirmed SARS-CoV-2 infection or an uninfected control (not recorded which). Sequenced material: whole blood. The CDR3 spells CSASQSGRGWETQYF. DNA for the CDR3: TGCAGTGCTAGCCAAAGCGGGAGAGGTTGGGAGACCCAGTACTTC.